This T cell receptor (beta chain) was observed in a study of T-cell reconstitution after alpha-beta-depleted transplantation in children. The study's findings and limits: Some patients' high day-60 TCRbeta diversity was traced to surviving recipient T cells and thymic progenitors. One year post-transplant, T-cell counts and diversity were largely derived from T cells produced anew. Several hundred expanded graft clones reportedly gave rise to the alpha-beta T cells present about two months after transplant.

Preparation of the TCRbeta library involved a method that used unique molecular identifiers. TCRdb passed the PCR reads through MiXCR, listing each CDR3 protein once. Here the sample spans roughly 240,000 distinct CDR3 sequences, under 9.5% being singletons. This CDR3 is 13 amino acids long. Trimming removed 0 bases from V and 4 bases from J, with 7 bases in between. CDR1 and CDR2 from the germline V gene are MNHEY and SVGEGT. This clonotype appeared many times. Its antigen is still unknown. The chain links TRBV6-2 or TRBV6-3 to TRBJ2-7, with unresolved D. Sequencing used PBMCs, mostly from graft donor cells, obtained 180 days after TCRalphabeta/CD19-depleted stem cell transplant. The sequence came from a male patient younger than 18 who had a stem cell transplant for acute lymphoblastic leukemia, so the T cells may come from the graft donor. The CDR3: CASSYSQLYEQYF. The CDR3 region has the DNA TGTGCCAGCAGTTACTCACAGCTTTACGAGCAGTACTTC.